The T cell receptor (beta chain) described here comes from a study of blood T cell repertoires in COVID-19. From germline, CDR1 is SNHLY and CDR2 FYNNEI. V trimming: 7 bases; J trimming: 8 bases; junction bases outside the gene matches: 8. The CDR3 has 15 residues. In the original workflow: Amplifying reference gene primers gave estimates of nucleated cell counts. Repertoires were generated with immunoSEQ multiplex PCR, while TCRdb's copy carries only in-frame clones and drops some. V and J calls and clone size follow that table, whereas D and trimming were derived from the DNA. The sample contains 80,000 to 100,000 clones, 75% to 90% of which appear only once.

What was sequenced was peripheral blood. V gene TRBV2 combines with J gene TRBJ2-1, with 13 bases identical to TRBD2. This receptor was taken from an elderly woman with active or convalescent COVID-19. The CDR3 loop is CASKRTSGSPDEQFF. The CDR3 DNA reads TGTGCCAGCAAAAGGACTAGCGGGAGTCCAGATGAGCAGTTCTTC.